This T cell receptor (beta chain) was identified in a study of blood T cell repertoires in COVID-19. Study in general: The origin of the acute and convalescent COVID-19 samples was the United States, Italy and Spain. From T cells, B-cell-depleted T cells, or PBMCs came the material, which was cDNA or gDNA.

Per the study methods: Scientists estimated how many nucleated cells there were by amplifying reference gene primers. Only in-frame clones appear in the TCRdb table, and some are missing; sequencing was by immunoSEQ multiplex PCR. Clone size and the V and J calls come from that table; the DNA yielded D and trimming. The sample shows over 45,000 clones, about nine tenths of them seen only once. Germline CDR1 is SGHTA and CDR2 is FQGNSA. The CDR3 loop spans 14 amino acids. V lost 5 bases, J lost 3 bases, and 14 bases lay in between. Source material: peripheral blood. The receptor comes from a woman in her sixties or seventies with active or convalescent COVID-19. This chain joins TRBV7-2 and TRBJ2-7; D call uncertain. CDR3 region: CASSHDTLNYEQYF. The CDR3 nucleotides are TGTGCCAGCAGCCATGACACCCTAAACTACGAGCAGTACTTC.